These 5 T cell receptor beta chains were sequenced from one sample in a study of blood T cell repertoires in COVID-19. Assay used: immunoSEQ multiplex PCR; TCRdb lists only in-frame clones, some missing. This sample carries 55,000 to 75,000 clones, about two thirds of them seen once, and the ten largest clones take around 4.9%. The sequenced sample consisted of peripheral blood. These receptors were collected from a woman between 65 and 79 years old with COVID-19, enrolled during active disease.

The CDR3 here is CASSLGGTGGTDTQYF. CDR3 coding DNA: TGTGCCAGCAGCTTAGGAGGGACAGGGGGTACAGATACGCAGTATTTT. The V gene is TRBV7-6, the J gene TRBJ2-3; 11 nucleotides agree with TRBD1. Germline CDR1 is SGHVS and CDR2 is FNYEAQ. The CDR3 runs 16 residues. V was pared by 1 base and J by 3 bases, with 3 bases of the junction left unmatched.

The DNA of the CDR3 is TGTGCCAGCAGTGAGGAGGGGACAGAAGAGACCCAGTACTTC. As protein: CASSEEGTEETQYF. V gene TRBV6-1 combines with J gene TRBJ2-5, with D perhaps matching TRBD1 (7 bases). This CDR3 has 14 amino acids. Trimming stripped 3 bases from V and 3 bases from J, with 11 bases between. The germline CDR1 and CDR2 sequences are MNHNS and SASEGT.

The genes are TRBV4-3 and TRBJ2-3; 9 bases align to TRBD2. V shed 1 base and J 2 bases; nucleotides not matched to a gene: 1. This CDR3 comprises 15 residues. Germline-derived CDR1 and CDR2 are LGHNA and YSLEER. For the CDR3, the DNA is TGCGCCAGCAGCCAAGCTAGCGGGATCACAGATACGCAGTATTTT. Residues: CASSQASGITDTQYF.

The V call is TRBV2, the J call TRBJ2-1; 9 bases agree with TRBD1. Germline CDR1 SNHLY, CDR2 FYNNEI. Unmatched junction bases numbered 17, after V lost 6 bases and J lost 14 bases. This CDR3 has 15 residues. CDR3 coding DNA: TGTGCCAGCAGCCCCGTCCCGGGACAGGGTGAGGTGGAGTTCTTC. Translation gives CASSPVPGQGEVEFF.

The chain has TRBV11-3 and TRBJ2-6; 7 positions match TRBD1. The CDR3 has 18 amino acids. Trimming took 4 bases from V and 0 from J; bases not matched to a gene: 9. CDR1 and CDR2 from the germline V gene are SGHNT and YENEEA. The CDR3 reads CASSSWTGRGSGANVLTF. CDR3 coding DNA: TGTGCCAGCAGCTCGTGGACAGGCCGGGGCTCTGGGGCCAACGTCCTGACTTTC.